The 23 T cell receptor beta chains listed next were all sequenced from one sample in a study of T cells in localized non-small cell lung cancer. Here immunoSEQ multiplex PCR was the method, and the copy in TCRdb shows in-frame clones only, minus some. The data hold approximately 70,000 clones, with roughly 79% observed a single time. The sample was PBMCs, taken before any cancer treatment. These TCRs come from a man aged 35-75 years with stage II lung adenocarcinoma.

This rearrangement joins TRBV27 to TRBJ2-4, with D perhaps TRBD2 (6 bases). The CDR3 is made up of 16 amino acids. V was shortened by 4 bases and J by 1 base, with 14 bases between the two germline ends. Per the germline V gene, CDR1 is MNHEY and CDR2 is SMNVEV (reference sequence). The CDR3 sequence: CASSSISGGAKNIQYF. The DNA for the CDR3 is TGTGCCAGCAGTTCCATCAGCGGAGGGGCCAAAAACATTCAGTACTTC.

The sample holds a few counts of this clone. The chain joins TRBV5-1 to TRBJ2-1, with TRBD2 identical over 12 bases. The CDR3 is 15 residues long. Germline V lookup: CDR1 SGHRS, CDR2 YFSETQ. V shed 2 bases and J 9 bases; nucleotides not matched to a gene: 6. This CDR3 is CASSFGTSGRGEQFF. CDR3 bases: TGCGCCAGCAGCTTCGGGACTAGCGGGCGTGGTGAGCAGTTCTTC.

This clone was picked up one time. The chain is built from TRBV19 and TRBJ2-1; 14 bases map to TRBD2. The CDR3 is 14 amino acids. Germline CDR1 reads LNHDA; CDR2 reads SQIVND (reference sequence). V dropped 5 bases and J dropped 9; count of bases not matched to a gene: 3. The CDR3 here is CASSSGTSGSEQFF. The CDR3 DNA follows: TGTGCCAGTAGTTCCGGGACTAGCGGGAGTGAGCAGTTCTTC. The whole variable domain, remainder taken from reference TRBV19 and TRBJ2-1, is DGGITQSPKYLFRKEGQNVTLSCEQNLNHDAMYWYRQDPGQGLRLIYYSQIVNDFQKGDIAEGYSVSREKKESFPLTVTSAQKNPTAFYLCASSSGTSGSEQFFGPGTRLTVL.

The CDR3, as DNA: TGTGCCACCAGCAGAGGAAAGGGCCTTGAGCAGTTCTTC. Protein sequence: CATSRGKGLEQFF. The V call is TRBV15, the J call TRBJ2-1; D not certain. Trimming took 1 base from V and 9 from J, leaving 10 bases between them. Per germline, CDR1 LNHNV and CDR2 YYDKDF (reference sequence). CDR3 length: 13 residues.

There are a few counts of this clone. V is TRBV5-1 and J is TRBJ1-1; 8 bases map to TRBD1. Trimming at V came to 4 bases and at J to 7 bases, leaving 6 bases not matched to a gene. The germline gives CDR1 SGHRS, CDR2 YFSETQ. The CDR3 runs 13 residues. DNA for the CDR3: TGCGCCAGCAGCCCTGACAGGGGAGGTGAAGCTTTCTTT. It specifies CASSPDRGGEAFF.

This clone was found once. The genes are TRBV7-2 and TRBJ1-2; 9 bases fit TRBD1. Trimming at V came to 5 bases and at J to 2 bases, leaving 6 bases not matched to a gene. The CDR3 totals 15 residues. Germline CDR1 and CDR2: SGHTA and FQGNSA. The chain's CDR3 is CASSQGTGRNYGYTF. The CDR3 nucleotides read TGTGCCAGCAGCCAAGGGACAGGGAGAAACTATGGCTACACCTTC.

This clone has only one observation. This rearrangement joins TRBV6-4 to TRBJ2-3; D not certain. V was pared by 3 bases and J by 0 bases, with 7 bases between. The germline CDR1 and CDR2 sequences are MRHNA and SNTAGT. This CDR3 has 14 residues. The CDR3 DNA reads TGTGCCAGCAGTGAGGGCGGTAGCACAGATACGCAGTATTTT. Its protein product is CASSEGGSTDTQYF.

This clone was counted between two and nine times. This chain uses TRBV6-6 with TRBJ2-2; D uncertain. V lost 3 bases and J lost 5, with 10 bases in between. Per the germline V gene, CDR1 is MNHNY and CDR2 is SVGAGI (reference sequence). The CDR3 has 14 amino acids. CDR3 residues: CASSYRDLTGELFF. The CDR3 bases are TGTGCCAGCAGTTATCGAGATTTGACCGGGGAGCTGTTTTTT.

V and J are TRBV7-8 and TRBJ1-2; a possible D gene is TRBD1 (5 bases). The CDR3 covers 15 residues. Germline CDR1 SGHVS, CDR2 FQNEAQ. V shed 4 bases and J shed 10 bases, with 22 bases lying between them. CDR3 amino acids: CASSWSIRGPQDYTF. The CDR3, as DNA: TGTGCCAGCAGCTGGTCCATCCGGGGACCCCAGGACTACACCTTC. Full variable domain (missing parts from reference TRBV7-8 and TRBJ1-2): GAGVSQSPRYKVAKRGQDVALRCDPISGHVSLFWYQQALGQGPEFLTYFQNEAQLDKSGLPSDRFFAERPEGSVSTLKIQRTQQEDSAVYLCASSWSIRGPQDYTFGSGTRLTVV.

V usage is TRBV5-6 and J usage is TRBJ2-5; D is possibly TRBD1 or TRBD2 (5 bases each). The CDR3 has 14 amino acids. Germline V gene data show CDR1 as SGHDT and CDR2 as YYEEEE. Trimming took off 3 bases at V and 4 bases at J, with 13 bases between the two ends. In DNA form, the CDR3 reads TGTGCCAGCAGCTGGGGGATAGGAGGAGAGACCCAGTACTTC. It specifies CASSWGIGGETQYF.

The chain combines TRBV10-3 with TRBJ2-1, with 9 bases lining up with TRBD1. V was pared by 10 bases and J by 4 bases, with 14 bases of the junction left unmatched. The CDR3 spans 16 residues. The germline gives CDR1 ENHRY, CDR2 SYGVKD. For the CDR3, the DNA is TGTGCCACATCGACAGGGGGGGTCCTCATTTACAATGAGCAGTTCTTC. Translating it yields CATSTGGVLIYNEQFF.

J is TRBJ2-5 and V is TRBV5-4; TRBD1 matches at 9 bases. CDR1 is SGHNT, CDR2 YYREEE, per germline (reference sequence). CDR3 length: 14 residues. With 5 bases clipped from V and 5 bases from J, the junction kept 7 bases outside the gene matches. The CDR3 bases are TGTGCCAGCAGACCACAGGGGGCCGGGGAGACCCAGTACTTC. Translated: CASRPQGAGETQYF.

This chain connects TRBV10-3 to TRBJ2-3; 10 bases fit TRBD1. CDR1 and CDR2 (germline): ENHRY, SYGVKD. The CDR3 is made up of 14 amino acids. Unmatched junction bases numbered 5, after V lost 8 bases and J lost 3 bases. The CDR3 DNA reads as TGTGCCATCTTACCGGGACAGGGGACAGATACGCAGTATTTT. Residues: CAILPGQGTDTQYF.

J is TRBJ1-5 and V is TRBV19, with D tentatively TRBD1 (5 bases). Germline lookup yields CDR1 LNHDA and CDR2 SQIVND (reference sequence). V was pared by 1 base and J by 2 bases, with 12 bases between. This CDR3 is built from 16 residues. CDR3 nucleotides: TGTGCCAGTAGTATAGGGGGGGTTCTGGGCAATCAGCCCCAGCATTTT. This codes for CASSIGGVLGNQPQHF.

Only a few counts were recorded for this clone. The chain recombines TRBV2 with TRBJ1-1, with D possibly TRBD1 on 5 matching bases. Germline V lookup: CDR1 SNHLY, CDR2 FYNNEI. V shed 1 base and J shed 6 bases, with 12 bases lying between them. The CDR3 is 14 amino acids. For the CDR3, the DNA is TGTGCCAGCAGTGAAGGCCCGGGAGGGGCTGAAGCTTTCTTT. Residues: CASSEGPGGAEAFF.

CDR3 residues: CASSPPTNTEAFF. The CDR3 region has the DNA TGTGCCAGCTCACCACCGACGAACACTGAAGCTTTCTTT. The genes are TRBV18 and TRBJ1-1; D unclear. CDR3 length: 13 residues. Trimming removed 0 bases from V and 1 base from J, with 3 bases in between. Germline lookup yields CDR1 KGHSH and CDR2 LQKENI.

The rearrangement links TRBV6-1 to TRBJ2-4, with no clear D. The CDR3 loop spans 15 amino acids. Germline V gene lookup returns CDR1 MNHNS and CDR2 SASEGT. V gave up 4 bases and J gave up 8 bases, with 18 bases separating them. CDR3 residues: CASSASLATKDIQYF. Written as DNA, the CDR3 is TGTGCCAGCAGTGCCAGCCTTGCGACCAAGGACATTCAGTACTTC.

This clone was seen a single time. The rearrangement joins TRBV25-1 to TRBJ2-2, with TRBD1 matching 9 bases. Germline V lookup: CDR1 MGHDK, CDR2 SYGVNS. Trimming cost V 9 bases and J 1 base; bases outside gene matches: 3. The CDR3 has 14 amino acids. The CDR3 sequence is CASGQGLNTGELFF. CDR3 DNA: TGTGCCAGTGGACAGGGGTTGAACACCGGGGAGCTGTTTTTT. The full variable domain, with the rest looked up from reference TRBV25-1 and TRBJ2-2, is EADIYQTPRYLVIGTGKKITLECSQTMGHDKMYWYQQDPGMELHLIHYSYGVNSTEKGDLSSESTVSRIRTEHFPLTLESARPSHTSQYLCASGQGLNTGELFFGEGSRLTVL.

The DNA of the CDR3 is TGTGCCAGCTCACCGGGGGAGGTCAAAAACATTCAGTACTTC. This encodes CASSPGEVKNIQYF. The V and J genes are TRBV18 and TRBJ2-4, with D possibly matching TRBD2 (6 bases). Trimming pared 3 bases from V and 3 bases from J, leaving 9 bases between. In germline, CDR1 is KGHSH, CDR2 LQKENI. The CDR3 is 14 amino acids.

This sequence joins TRBV30 and TRBJ2-3; possible D gene TRBD2, 5 bases. Deletions cut 4 bases from V and 2 bases from J, with 19 bases between. Germline CDR1 reads GTSNPN; CDR2 reads SVGIG (reference sequence). The CDR3 is 16 amino acids. As DNA, the CDR3 is TGTGCCTGGAAGAGCGGACGGTTGAGGGTCACAGATACGCAGTATTTT. Encoded protein: CAWKSGRLRVTDTQYF.

This clone was seen just once. This chain connects TRBV21-1 to TRBJ1-1. TRBV21-1 is a listed pseudogene. CDR3 length: 18 amino acids. The CDR3 region is CASSNKYLRPGRLTEAFF. CDR3 DNA sequence: TGTGCCAGCAGCAACAAGTACCTTAGACCTGGGAGACTCACTGAAGCTTTCTTT.

The V and J genes are TRBV6-4 and TRBJ2-2, with a tentative D call TRBD1 (6 bases). V lost 5 bases and J lost 3, with 10 bases in between. The CDR3 extends over 14 amino acids. Germline V CDR1 and CDR2: MRHNA, SNTAGT. The CDR3 DNA reads TGTGCCAGCAGTAGGGACACCCACACCGGGGAGCTGTTTTTT. Residues: CASSRDTHTGELFF.

This clone was observed a handful of times. The chain's CDR3 is CASSQNGQPQYF. The CDR3 nucleotides are TGCGCCAGCAGCCAAAACGGACAGCCGCAGTATTTT. V gene TRBV4-3 combines with J gene TRBJ2-3, with TRBD1 as a possible D gene (6 bases). The length of the CDR3 is 12 residues. Trimming took 2 bases from V and 10 from J, leaving 10 bases between them. The germline CDR1 and CDR2 sequences are LGHNA and YSLEER.